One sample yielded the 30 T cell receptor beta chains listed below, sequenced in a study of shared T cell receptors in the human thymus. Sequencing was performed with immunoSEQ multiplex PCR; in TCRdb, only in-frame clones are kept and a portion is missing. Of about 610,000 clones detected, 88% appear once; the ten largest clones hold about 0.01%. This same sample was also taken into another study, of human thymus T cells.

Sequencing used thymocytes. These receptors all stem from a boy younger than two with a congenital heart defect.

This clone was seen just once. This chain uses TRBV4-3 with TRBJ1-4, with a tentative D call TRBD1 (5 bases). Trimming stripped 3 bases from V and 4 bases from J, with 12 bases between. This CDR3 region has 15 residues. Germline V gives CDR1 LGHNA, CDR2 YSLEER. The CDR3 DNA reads TGCGCCAGCAGCCAGGGGCTTCAGGGTAATGAAAAACTGTTTTTT. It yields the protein CASSQGLQGNEKLFF.

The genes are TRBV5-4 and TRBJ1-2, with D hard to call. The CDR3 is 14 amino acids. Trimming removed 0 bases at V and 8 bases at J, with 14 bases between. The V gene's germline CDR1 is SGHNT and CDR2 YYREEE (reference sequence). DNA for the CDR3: TGTGCCAGCAGCTTGGTTGGGCGGGTTGACGGCTACACCTTC. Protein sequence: CASSLVGRVDGYTF. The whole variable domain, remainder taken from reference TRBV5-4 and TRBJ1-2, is ETGVTQSPTHLIKTRGQQVTLRCSSQSGHNTVSWYQQALGQGPQFIFQYYREEENGRGNFPPRFSGLQFPNYSSELNVNALELDDSALYLCASSLVGRVDGYTFGSGTRLTVV.

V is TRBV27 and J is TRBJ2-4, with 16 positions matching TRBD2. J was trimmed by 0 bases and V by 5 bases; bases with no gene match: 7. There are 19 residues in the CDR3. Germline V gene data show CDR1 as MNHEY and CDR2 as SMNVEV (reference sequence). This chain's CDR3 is CASSPPGLAGGLAKNIQYF. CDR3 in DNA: TGTGCCAGCAGTCCCCCGGGACTAGCGGGAGGGCTAGCCAAAAACATTCAGTACTTC.

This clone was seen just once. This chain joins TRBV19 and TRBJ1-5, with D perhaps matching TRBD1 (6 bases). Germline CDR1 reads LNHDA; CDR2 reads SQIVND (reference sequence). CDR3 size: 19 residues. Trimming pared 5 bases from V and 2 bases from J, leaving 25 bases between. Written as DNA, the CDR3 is TGTGCCAGTAGTCCCCCCTGGGGACATCCTATGGGGGGCAATCAGCCCCAGCATTTT. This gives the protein CASSPPWGHPMGGNQPQHF.

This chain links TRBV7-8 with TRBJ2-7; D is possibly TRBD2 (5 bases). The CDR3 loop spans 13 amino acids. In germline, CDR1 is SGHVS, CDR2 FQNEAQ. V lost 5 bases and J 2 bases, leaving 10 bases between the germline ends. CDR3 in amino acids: CASSQRQPYEQYF. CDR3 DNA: TGTGCCAGCAGCCAGCGGCAACCCTACGAGCAGTACTTC.

CDR3 in DNA: TGTGCCAGCAGTACCTTTGCGCCGTCCAACGCAGATACGCAGTATTTT. It is translated as CASSTFAPSNADTQYF. The V and J genes are TRBV27 and TRBJ2-3; no definite D call. The CDR3 is 16 amino acids. Trimming left V 5 bases short and J 4 bases short, with 19 bases between. The germline V gene encodes CDR1 MNHEY and CDR2 SMNVEV (reference sequence).

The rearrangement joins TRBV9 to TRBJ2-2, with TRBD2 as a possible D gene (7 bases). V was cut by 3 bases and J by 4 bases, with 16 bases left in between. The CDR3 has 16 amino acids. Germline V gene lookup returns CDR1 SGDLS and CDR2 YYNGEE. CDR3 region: CASSAPPGGGTGELFF. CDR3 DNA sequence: TGTGCCAGCAGCGCCCCCCCGGGGGGCGGCACCGGGGAGCTGTTTTTT.

CDR3 coding DNA: TGTGCCAGCAGCCGGGAGGGCCGTATAACAGATACGCAGTATTTT. Amino acids: CASSREGRITDTQYF. This chain joins TRBV6-5 and TRBJ2-3, with TRBD2 matching over 8 bases. J lost 3 bases, V lost 6 bases, and 8 bases had no gene match. The V gene's germline CDR1 is MNHEY and CDR2 SVGAGI. The CDR3 spans 15 residues.

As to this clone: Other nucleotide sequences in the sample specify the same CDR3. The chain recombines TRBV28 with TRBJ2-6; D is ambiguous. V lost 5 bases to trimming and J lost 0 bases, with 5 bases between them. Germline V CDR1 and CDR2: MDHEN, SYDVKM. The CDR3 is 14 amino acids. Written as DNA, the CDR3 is TGTGCCAGCAGTCTACCCTCTGGGGCCAACGTCCTGACTTTC. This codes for CASSLPSGANVLTF.

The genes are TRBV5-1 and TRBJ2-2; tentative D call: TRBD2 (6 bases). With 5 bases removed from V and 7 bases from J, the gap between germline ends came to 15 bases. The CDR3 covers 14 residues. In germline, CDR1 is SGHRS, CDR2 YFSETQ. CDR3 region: CASRRELAGGELFF. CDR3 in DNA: TGCGCCAGCAGGCGCGAACTAGCAGGCGGGGAGCTGTTTTTT.

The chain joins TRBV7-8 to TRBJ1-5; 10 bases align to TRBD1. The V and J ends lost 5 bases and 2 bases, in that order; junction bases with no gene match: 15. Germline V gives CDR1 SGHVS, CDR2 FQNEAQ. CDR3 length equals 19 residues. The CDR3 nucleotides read TGTGCCAGCAGCCTAATACCCGGGACAGGGGCGGATGGCAATCAGCCCCAGCATTTT. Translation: CASSLIPGTGADGNQPQHF.

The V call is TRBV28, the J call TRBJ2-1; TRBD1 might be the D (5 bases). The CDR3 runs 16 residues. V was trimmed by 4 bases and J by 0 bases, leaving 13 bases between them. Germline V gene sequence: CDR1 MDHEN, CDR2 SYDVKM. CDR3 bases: TGTGCCAGCAGTTCGATTACGGACACCTCCTACAATGAGCAGTTCTTC. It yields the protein CASSSITDTSYNEQFF.

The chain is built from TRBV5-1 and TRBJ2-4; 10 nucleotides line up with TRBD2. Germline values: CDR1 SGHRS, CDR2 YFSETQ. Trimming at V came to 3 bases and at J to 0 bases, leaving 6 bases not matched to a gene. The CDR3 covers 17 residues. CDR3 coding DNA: TGCGCCAGCAGCTATGGACTAGCGGAAAGAGCCAAAAACATTCAGTACTTC. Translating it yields CASSYGLAERAKNIQYF.

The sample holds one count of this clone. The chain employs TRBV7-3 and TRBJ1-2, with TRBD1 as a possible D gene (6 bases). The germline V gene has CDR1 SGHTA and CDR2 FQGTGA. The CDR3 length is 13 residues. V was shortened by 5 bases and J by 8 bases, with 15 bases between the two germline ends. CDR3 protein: CASSPGTRWGYTF. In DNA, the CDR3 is TGTGCCAGCAGCCCCGGGACACGGTGGGGCTACACCTTC.

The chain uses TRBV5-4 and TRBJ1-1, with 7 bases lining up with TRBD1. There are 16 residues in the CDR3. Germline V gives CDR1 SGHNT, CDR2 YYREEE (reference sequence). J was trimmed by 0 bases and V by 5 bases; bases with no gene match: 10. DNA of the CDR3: TGTGCCAGCAGATCCTTCCCGACAGGGATGAACACTGAAGCTTTCTTT. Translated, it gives CASRSFPTGMNTEAFF.

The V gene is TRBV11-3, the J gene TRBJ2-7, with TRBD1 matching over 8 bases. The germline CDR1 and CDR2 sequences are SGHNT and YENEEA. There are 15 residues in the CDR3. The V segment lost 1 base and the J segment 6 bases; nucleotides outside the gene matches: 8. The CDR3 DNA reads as TGTGCCAGCAGCTTAGCCCCGGACAGGGTGGGCGAGCAGTACTTC. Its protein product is CASSLAPDRVGEQYF. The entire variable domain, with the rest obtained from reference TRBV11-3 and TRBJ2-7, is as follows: EAGVVQSPRYKIIEKKQPVAFWCNPISGHNTLYWYLQNLGQGPELLIRYENEEAVDDSQLPKDRFSAERLKGVDSTLKIQPAELGDSAVYLCASSLAPDRVGEQYFGPGTRLTVT.

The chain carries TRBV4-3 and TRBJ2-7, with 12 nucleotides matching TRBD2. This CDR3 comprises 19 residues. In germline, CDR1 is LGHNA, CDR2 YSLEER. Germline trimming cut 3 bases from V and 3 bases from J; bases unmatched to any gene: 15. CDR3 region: CASSQGVPSGREALYEQYF. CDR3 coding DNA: TGCGCCAGCAGCCAGGGGGTTCCTAGCGGGAGGGAGGCCCTCTACGAGCAGTACTTC.

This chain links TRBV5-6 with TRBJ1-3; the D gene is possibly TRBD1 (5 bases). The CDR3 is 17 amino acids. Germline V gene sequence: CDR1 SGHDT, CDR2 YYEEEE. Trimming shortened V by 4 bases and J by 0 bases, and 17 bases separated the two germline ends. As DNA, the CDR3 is TGTGCCAGCAGCCCGGTCGTCCAGGGATTCTCTGGAAACACCATATATTTT. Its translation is CASSPVVQGFSGNTIYF.

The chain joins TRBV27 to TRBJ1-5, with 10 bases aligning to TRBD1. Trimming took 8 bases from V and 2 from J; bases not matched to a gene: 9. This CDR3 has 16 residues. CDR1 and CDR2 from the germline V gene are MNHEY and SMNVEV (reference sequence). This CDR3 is CASWPDRGPGNQPQHF. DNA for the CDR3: TGTGCCAGCTGGCCCGACAGGGGGCCTGGCAATCAGCCCCAGCATTTT.

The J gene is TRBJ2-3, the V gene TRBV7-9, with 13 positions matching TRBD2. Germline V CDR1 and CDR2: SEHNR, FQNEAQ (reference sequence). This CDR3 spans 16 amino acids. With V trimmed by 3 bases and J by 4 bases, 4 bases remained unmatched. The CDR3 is CASSLWTSGSPDTQYF. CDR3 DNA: TGTGCCAGCAGCTTGTGGACTAGCGGGAGCCCAGATACGCAGTATTTT.

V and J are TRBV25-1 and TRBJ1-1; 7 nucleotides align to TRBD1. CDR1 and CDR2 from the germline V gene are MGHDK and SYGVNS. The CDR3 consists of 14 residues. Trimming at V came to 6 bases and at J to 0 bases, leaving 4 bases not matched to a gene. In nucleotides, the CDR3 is TGTGCCAGCAGCTCAGGGGGGCTGAACACTGAAGCTTTCTTT. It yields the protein CASSSGGLNTEAFF.

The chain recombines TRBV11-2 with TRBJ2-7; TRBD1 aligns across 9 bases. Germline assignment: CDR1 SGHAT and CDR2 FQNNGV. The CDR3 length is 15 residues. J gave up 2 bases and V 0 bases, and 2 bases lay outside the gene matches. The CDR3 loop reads CASSLEDRGTYEQYF. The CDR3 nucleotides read TGTGCCAGCAGCTTAGAGGACAGGGGAACCTACGAGCAGTACTTC.

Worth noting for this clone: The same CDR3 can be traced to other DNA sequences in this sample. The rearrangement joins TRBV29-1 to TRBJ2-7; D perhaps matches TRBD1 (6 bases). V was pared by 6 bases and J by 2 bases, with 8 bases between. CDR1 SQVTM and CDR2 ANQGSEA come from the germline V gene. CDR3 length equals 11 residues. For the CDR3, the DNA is TGCAGCGTGGGGACAACCTACGAGCAGTACTTC. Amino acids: CSVGTTYEQYF.

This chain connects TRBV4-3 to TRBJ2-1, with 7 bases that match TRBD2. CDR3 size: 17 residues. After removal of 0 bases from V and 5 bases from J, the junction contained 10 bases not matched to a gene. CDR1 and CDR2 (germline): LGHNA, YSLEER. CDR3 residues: CASSQDPPSGTNNEQFF. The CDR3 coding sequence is TGCGCCAGCAGCCAAGATCCCCCTAGCGGAACTAACAATGAGCAGTTCTTC.

The CDR3 reads CASSQDRVGLAGGYSYNEQFF. The CDR3 bases are TGCGCCAGCAGCCAAGACAGGGTAGGACTAGCGGGAGGCTACTCCTACAATGAGCAGTTCTTC. The chain employs TRBV4-3 and TRBJ2-1; TRBD2 agrees at 14 bases. Trimming at V came to 0 bases and at J to 0 bases, leaving 10 bases not matched to a gene. The CDR3 extends over 21 amino acids. Germline V lookup: CDR1 LGHNA, CDR2 YSLEER.

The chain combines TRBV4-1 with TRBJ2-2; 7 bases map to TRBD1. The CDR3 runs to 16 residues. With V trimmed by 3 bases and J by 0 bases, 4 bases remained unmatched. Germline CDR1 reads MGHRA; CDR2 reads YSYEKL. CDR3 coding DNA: TGCGCCAGCAGCCAGTACGGGACAGCGAACACCGGGGAGCTGTTTTTT. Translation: CASSQYGTANTGELFF.

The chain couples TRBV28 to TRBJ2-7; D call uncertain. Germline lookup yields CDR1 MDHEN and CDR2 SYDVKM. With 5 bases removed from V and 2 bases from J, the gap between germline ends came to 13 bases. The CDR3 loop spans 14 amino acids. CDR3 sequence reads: CASSITYQPYEQYF. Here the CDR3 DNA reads TGTGCCAGCAGTATCACATACCAACCCTACGAGCAGTACTTC.

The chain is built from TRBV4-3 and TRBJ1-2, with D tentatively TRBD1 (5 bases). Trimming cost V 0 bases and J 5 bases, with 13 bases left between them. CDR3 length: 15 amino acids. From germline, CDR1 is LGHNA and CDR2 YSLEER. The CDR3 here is CASSQDSQGFYGYTF. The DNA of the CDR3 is TGCGCCAGCAGCCAAGATTCGCAGGGATTTTATGGCTACACCTTC.

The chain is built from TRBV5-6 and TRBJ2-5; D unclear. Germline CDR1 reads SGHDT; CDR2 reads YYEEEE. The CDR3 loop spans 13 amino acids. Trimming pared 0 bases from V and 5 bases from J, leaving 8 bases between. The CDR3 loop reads CASSLARLETQYF. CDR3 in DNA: TGTGCCAGCAGCTTGGCCAGGTTGGAGACCCAGTACTTC. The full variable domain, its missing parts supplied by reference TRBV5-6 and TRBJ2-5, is DAGVTQSPTHLIKTRGQQVTLRCSPKSGHDTVSWYQQALGQGPQFIFQYYEEEERQRGNFPDRFSGHQFPNYSSELNVNALLLGDSALYLCASSLARLETQYFGPGTRLLVL.

In DNA form, the CDR3 reads TGCGCCAGCAGGATGAGGGGGGAGGGGTCCGAGCAGTACTTC. This gives the protein CASRMRGEGSEQYF. The chain carries TRBV10-2 and TRBJ2-7; a weak D match, TRBD2 (7 bases). The germline V and J ends were trimmed by 6 bases and 6 bases, with 18 bases remaining between them. Germline loops: CDR1 WSHSY, CDR2 SAAADI. The CDR3 loop spans 14 amino acids.